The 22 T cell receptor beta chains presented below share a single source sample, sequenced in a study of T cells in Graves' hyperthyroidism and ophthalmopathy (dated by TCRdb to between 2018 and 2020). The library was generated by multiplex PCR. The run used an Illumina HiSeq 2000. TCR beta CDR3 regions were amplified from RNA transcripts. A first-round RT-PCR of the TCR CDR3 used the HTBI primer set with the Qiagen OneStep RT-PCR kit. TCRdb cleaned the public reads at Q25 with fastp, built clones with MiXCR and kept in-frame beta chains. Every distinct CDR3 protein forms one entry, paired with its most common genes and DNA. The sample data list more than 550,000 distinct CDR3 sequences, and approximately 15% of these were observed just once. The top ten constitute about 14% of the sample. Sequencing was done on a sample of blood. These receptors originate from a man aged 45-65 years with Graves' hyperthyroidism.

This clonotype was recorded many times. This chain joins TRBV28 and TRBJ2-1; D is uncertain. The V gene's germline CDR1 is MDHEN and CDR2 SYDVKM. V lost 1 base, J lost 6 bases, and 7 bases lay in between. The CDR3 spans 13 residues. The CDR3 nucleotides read TGTGCCAGCAGTTTATCCCCCCTCAATGAGCAGTTCTTC. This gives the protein CASSLSPLNEQFF.

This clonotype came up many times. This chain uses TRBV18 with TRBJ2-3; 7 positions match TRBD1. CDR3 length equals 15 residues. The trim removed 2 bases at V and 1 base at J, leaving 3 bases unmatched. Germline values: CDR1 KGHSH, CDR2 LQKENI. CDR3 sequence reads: CASSPAGQGTDTQYF. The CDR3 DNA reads TGTGCCAGCTCACCAGCAGGACAGGGCACAGATACGCAGTATTTT.

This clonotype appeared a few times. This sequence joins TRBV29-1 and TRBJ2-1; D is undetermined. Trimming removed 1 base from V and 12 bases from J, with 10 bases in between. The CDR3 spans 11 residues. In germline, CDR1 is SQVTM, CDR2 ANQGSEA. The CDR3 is CSVEGNGGQFF. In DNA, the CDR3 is TGCAGCGTTGAAGGAAACGGTGGGCAGTTCTTC.

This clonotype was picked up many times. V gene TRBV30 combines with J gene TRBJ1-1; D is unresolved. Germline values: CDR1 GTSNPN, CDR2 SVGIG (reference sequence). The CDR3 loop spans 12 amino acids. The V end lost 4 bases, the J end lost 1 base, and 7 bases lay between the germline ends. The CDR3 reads CAWMSGNTEAFF. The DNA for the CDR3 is TGTGCCTGGATGTCAGGGAACACTGAAGCTTTCTTT.

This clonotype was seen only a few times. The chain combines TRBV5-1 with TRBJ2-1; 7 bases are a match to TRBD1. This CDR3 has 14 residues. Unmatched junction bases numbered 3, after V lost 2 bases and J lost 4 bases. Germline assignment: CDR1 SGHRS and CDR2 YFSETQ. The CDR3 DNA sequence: TGCGCCAGCAGCTTCGGGGACAGATACAATGAGCAGTTCTTC. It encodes CASSFGDRYNEQFF.

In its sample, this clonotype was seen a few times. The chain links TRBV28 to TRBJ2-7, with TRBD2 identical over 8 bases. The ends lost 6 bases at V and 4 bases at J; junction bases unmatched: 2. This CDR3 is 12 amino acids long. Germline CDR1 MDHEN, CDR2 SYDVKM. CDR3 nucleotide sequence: TGTGCCAGCAGGCGACTAGCGTACGAGCAGTACTTC. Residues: CASRRLAYEQYF. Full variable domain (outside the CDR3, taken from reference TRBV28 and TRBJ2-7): DVKVTQSSRYLVKRTGEKVFLECVQDMDHENMFWYRQDPGLGLRLIYFSYDVKMKEKGDIPEGYSVSREKKERFSLILESASTNQTSMYLCASRRLAYEQYFGPGTRLTVT.

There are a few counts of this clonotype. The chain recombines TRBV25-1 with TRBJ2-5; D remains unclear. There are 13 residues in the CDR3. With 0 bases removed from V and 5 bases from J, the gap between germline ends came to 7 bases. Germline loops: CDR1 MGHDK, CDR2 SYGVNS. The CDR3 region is CASSEYMSETQYF. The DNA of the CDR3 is TGTGCCAGCAGTGAATATATGTCCGAGACCCAGTACTTC.

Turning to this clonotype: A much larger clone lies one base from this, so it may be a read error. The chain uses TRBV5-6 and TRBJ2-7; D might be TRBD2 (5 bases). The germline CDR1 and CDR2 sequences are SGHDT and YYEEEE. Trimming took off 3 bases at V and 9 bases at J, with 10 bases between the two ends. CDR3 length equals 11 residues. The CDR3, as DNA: TGTGCCAGCAGCTCGGGGTTCGCGCAGTACTTC. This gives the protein CASSSGFAQYF.

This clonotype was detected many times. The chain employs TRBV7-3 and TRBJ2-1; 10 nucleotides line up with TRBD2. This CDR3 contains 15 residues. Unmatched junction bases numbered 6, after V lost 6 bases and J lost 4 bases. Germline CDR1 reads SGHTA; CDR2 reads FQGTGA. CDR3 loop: CASRRTSGFYNEQFF. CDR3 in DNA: TGTGCCAGCAGGCGGACTAGCGGCTTTTACAATGAGCAGTTCTTC.

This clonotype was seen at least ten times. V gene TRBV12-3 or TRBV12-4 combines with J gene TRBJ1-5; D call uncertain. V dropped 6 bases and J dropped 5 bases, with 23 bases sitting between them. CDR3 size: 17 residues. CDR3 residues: CASSQNRGRRRDQPQHF. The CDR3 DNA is TGTGCCAGCAGCCAAAATAGAGGCCGCAGGAGGGATCAGCCCCAGCATTTT.

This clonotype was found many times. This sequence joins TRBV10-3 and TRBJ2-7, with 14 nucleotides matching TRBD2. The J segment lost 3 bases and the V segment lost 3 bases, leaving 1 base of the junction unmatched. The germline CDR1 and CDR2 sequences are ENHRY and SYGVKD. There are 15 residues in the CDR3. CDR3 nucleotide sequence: TGTGCCATCAGTGACGGGACTAGCGGGAGCTACGAGCAGTACTTC. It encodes CAISDGTSGSYEQYF.

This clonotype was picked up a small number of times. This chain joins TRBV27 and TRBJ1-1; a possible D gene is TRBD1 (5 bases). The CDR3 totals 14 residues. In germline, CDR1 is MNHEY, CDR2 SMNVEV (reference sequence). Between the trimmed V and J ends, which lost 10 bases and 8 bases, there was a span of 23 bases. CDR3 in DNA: TGTGCCACCCTTCCTTTGGGGCCCACTGGGGAAGCTTTCTTT. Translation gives CATLPLGPTGEAFF.

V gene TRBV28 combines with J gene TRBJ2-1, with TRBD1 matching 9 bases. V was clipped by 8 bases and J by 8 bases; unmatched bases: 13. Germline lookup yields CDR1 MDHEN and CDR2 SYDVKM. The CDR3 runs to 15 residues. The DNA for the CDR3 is TGTGCCAGCGCCGGGCAGGGACAGGGTTTCCATGAGCAGTTCTTC. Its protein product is CASAGQGQGFHEQFF.

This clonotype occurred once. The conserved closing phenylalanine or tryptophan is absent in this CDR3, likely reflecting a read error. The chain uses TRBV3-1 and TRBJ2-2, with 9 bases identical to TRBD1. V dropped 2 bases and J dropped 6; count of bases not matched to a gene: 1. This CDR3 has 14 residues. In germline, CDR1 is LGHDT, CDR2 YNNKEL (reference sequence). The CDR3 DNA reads TGTGCCAGCAGCCAAACAGGGGGCTCCGGGGAGCTGTTTCTT. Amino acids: CASSQTGGSGELFL.

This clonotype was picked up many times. CDR3 loop: CASRKEGTYEQYF. CDR3 sequence (DNA): TGTGCCAGCAGAAAGGAGGGAACCTACGAGCAGTACTTC. The V call is TRBV2, the J call TRBJ2-7; D may be TRBD2 (6 bases). Germline V lookup: CDR1 SNHLY, CDR2 FYNNEI. This CDR3 is built from 13 residues. The V end lost 6 bases, the J end lost 2 bases, and 11 bases lay between the germline ends.

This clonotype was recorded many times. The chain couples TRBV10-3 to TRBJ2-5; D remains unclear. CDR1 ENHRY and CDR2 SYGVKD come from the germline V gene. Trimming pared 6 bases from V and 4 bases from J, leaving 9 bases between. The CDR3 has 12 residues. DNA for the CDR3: TGTGCCATCAGCCGGCCAGGAGAGACCCAGTACTTC. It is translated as CAISRPGETQYF.

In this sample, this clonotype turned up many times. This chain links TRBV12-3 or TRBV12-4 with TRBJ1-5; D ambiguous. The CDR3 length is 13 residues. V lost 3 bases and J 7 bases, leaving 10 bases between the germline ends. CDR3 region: CASSLEGRQPQHF. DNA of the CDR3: TGTGCCAGCAGTTTGGAGGGTCGGCAGCCCCAGCATTTT.

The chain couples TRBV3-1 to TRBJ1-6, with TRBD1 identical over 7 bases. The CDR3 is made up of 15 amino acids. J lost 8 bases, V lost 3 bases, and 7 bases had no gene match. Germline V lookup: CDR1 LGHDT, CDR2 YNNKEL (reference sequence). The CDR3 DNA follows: TGTGCCAGCAGCCACAGACAGGGTGGAGATTCACCCCTCCACTTT. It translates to CASSHRQGGDSPLHF. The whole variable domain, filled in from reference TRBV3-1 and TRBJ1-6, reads DTAVSQTPKYLVTQMGNDKSIKCEQNLGHDTMYWYKQDSKKFLKIMFSYNNKELIINETVPNRFSPKSPDKAHLNLHINSLELGDSAVYFCASSHRQGGDSPLHFGNGTRLTVT.

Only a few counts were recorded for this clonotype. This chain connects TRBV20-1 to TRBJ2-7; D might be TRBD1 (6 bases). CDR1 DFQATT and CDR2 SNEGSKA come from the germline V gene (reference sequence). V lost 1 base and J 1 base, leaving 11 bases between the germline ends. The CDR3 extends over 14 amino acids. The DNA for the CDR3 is TGCAGTGCTAGAGGGACAGCAAAATCCTACGAGCAGTACTTC. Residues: CSARGTAKSYEQYF.

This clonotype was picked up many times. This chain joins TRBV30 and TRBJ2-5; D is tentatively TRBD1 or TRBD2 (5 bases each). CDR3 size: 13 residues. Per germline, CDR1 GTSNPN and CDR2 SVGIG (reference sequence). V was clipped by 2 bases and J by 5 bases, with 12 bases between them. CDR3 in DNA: TGTGCCTGGAGTTATGGGACGCTGGAGACCCAGTACTTC. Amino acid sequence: CAWSYGTLETQYF.

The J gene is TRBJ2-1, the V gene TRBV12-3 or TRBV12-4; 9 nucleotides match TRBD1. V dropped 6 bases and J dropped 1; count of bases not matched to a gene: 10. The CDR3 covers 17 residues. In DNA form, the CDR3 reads TGTGCCAGCAGACCAACAGGGGGCGGGGGTTCCTACAATGAGCAGTTCTTC. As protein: CASRPTGGGGSYNEQFF.

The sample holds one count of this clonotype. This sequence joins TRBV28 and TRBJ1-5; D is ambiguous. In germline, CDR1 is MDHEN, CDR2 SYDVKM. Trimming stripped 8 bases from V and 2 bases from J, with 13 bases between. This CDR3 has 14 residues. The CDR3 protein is CASLGPGGNQPQHF. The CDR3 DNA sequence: TGTGCCAGCCTTGGGCCCGGGGGCAATCAGCCCCAGCATTTT.